These 19 T cell receptor beta chains originate from one sample sequenced in a study of cytomegalovirus exposure and HLA in healthy donors. Vbeta (60) and Jbeta (13) primers were used in the PCR. Clones were read by immunoSEQ multiplex PCR, and TCRdb kept only the in-frame ones, dropping some. The sample includes some 140,000 clones, over 60% seen only once; the top ten take over 3%. Material: PBMCs. These receptors were taken from a man aged 40-50 years in good health and CMV-seronegative.

The rearrangement uses TRBV5-1 and TRBJ1-1; D is unresolved. The V gene lost 4 bases and the J gene lost 8 bases, with 21 bases spanning the gap. The CDR3 has 15 amino acids. CDR1 is SGHRS, CDR2 YFSETQ, per germline. The CDR3 loop is CASSPWTDSGREAFF. The CDR3 DNA is TGCGCCAGCAGCCCTTGGACGGACTCGGGTAGGGAAGCTTTCTTT.

The V call is TRBV7-3, the J call TRBJ2-7; 8 positions match TRBD1. With V trimmed by 4 bases and J by 10 bases, 9 bases remained unmatched. Germline V gene lookup returns CDR1 SGHTA and CDR2 FQGTGA. The length of the CDR3 is 13 residues. This chain's CDR3 is CASSSAGQGRQYF. CDR3 DNA: TGTGCCAGCAGCTCCGCCGGACAGGGCCGTCAGTACTTC.

J is TRBJ2-7 and V is TRBV5-6; 8 bases align to TRBD2. V dropped 0 bases and J dropped 3; count of bases not matched to a gene: 5. Germline loops: CDR1 SGHDT, CDR2 YYEEEE. This CDR3 spans 15 amino acids. CDR3 DNA: TGTGCCAGCAGCTTGGTACTAGCGGAGAACTACGAGCAGTACTTC. As protein: CASSLVLAENYEQYF.

The rearrangement joins TRBV5-1 to TRBJ1-5; D possibly corresponds to TRBD1 (6 bases). CDR1 SGHRS and CDR2 YFSETQ come from the germline V gene. V was shortened by 0 bases and J by 1 base, with 32 bases between the two germline ends. This CDR3 comprises 23 residues. CDR3 residues: CASSLECDSMGKGPGVSNQPQHF. The DNA of the CDR3 is TGCGCCAGCAGCTTGGAGTGCGACAGTATGGGGAAGGGTCCAGGGGTGAGCAATCAGCCCCAGCATTTT.

Here the CDR3 DNA reads TGCGCCAGCAGCCAAGACTGGACAGGGGTATTAGCTGGGGCCAACGTCCTGACTTTC. Its translation is CASSQDWTGVLAGANVLTF. V usage is TRBV4-3 and J usage is TRBJ2-6, with 9 bases aligning to TRBD1. The germline CDR1 and CDR2 sequences are LGHNA and YSLEER. CDR3 length: 19 amino acids. The J segment lost 2 bases and the V segment lost 0 bases, leaving 8 bases of the junction unmatched.

J is TRBJ2-2 and V is TRBV28; TRBD1 aligns across 8 bases. In germline, CDR1 is MDHEN, CDR2 SYDVKM. The CDR3 has 16 amino acids. The junction had 8 bases not matched to a gene; V was cut back by 7 bases and J by 1 base. The CDR3 spells CASTDPGQGNTGELFF. CDR3 coding DNA: TGTGCCAGCACCGACCCCGGACAGGGGAACACCGGGGAGCTGTTTTTT.

The chain uses TRBV7-6 and TRBJ1-1; 10 bases map to TRBD1. V dropped 6 bases and J dropped 7; count of bases not matched to a gene: 8. The germline CDR1 and CDR2 sequences are SGHVS and FNYEAQ. This CDR3 contains 14 residues. The CDR3 DNA is TGTGCCAGCAGTCTCCGACAGGGGGCAGGTGAAGCTTTCTTT. This sequence encodes CASSLRQGAGEAFF.

The chain employs TRBV28 and TRBJ1-1; 7 bases agree with TRBD1. V lost 6 bases to trimming and J lost 0 bases; unmatched junction nucleotides: 4. The CDR3 extends over 14 amino acids. In germline, CDR1 is MDHEN, CDR2 SYDVKM. The CDR3 sequence: CASSAGQLNTEAFF. CDR3 DNA sequence: TGTGCCAGCAGCGCGGGACAGCTGAACACTGAAGCTTTCTTT.

J is TRBJ1-4 and V is TRBV30, with 9 bases that match TRBD1. The CDR3 runs to 13 residues. The germline V gene has CDR1 GTSNPN and CDR2 SVGIG (reference sequence). With 7 bases clipped from V and 7 bases from J, the junction kept 7 bases outside the gene matches. The CDR3 spells CASHGTGFEKLFF. The CDR3 nucleotides are TGTGCCTCTCATGGGACAGGGTTTGAAAAACTGTTTTTT.

A few counts support this clone. V and J are TRBV19 and TRBJ2-2; D is undetermined. Germline values: CDR1 LNHDA, CDR2 SQIVND (reference sequence). V lost 3 bases, J lost 4 bases, and 12 bases lay in between. The CDR3 totals 15 residues. CDR3 coding DNA: TGTGCCAGTAGTATTGGTCTAGTGGGCACCGGGGAGCTGTTTTTT. It codes for CASSIGLVGTGELFF.

DNA for the CDR3: TGTGCTAGTGGTCGGGGACTAGCGGGAAGGGGAGATACGCAGTATTTT. Translation: CASGRGLAGRGDTQYF. The chain links TRBV12-5 to TRBJ2-3; 13 nucleotides agree with TRBD2. The CDR3 spans 16 residues. J gave up 5 bases and V 5 bases, and 7 bases lay outside the gene matches. From germline, CDR1 is LGHNT and CDR2 FRNRAP.

The gene calls are TRBV19 and TRBJ1-2, with 7 bases that match TRBD1. The ends lost 2 bases at V and 7 bases at J; junction bases unmatched: 10. Germline V gene sequence: CDR1 LNHDA, CDR2 SQIVND (reference sequence). The CDR3 sequence is 15 residues long. This CDR3 reads CASSIRGDSSFGYTF. CDR3 in DNA: TGTGCCAGTAGTATAAGAGGGGACAGTTCTTTTGGCTACACCTTC. The whole variable domain, remainder taken from reference TRBV19 and TRBJ1-2, is DGGITQSPKYLFRKEGQNVTLSCEQNLNHDAMYWYRQDPGQGLRLIYYSQIVNDFQKGDIAEGYSVSREKKESFPLTVTSAQKNPTAFYLCASSIRGDSSFGYTFGSGTRLTVV.

The chain links TRBV5-6 to TRBJ1-6, with TRBD1 matching over 12 bases. Germline CDR1 SGHDT, CDR2 YYEEEE. There are 17 residues in the CDR3. V shed 7 bases, J shed 9 bases, and the junction held 14 bases outside the gene matches. The chain's CDR3 is CASSSPGTGGDASPLHF. As DNA, the CDR3 is TGTGCCAGCTCCTCCCCCGGGACAGGGGGCGATGCTTCACCCCTCCACTTT.

CDR3 sequence (DNA): TGCGCCAGCAGCCAAGATCTTAACACCCCCTATGGCTACACCTTC. Residues: CASSQDLNTPYGYTF. The chain combines TRBV4-3 with TRBJ1-2; D gene unclear. V was shortened by 0 bases and J by 4 bases, with 12 bases between the two germline ends. CDR1 is LGHNA, CDR2 YSLEER, per germline. The CDR3 length is 15 residues.

This chain uses TRBV29-1 with TRBJ2-5, with D tentatively TRBD1 (6 bases). Trimming left V 1 base short and J 6 bases short, with 18 bases between. The germline gives CDR1 SQVTM, CDR2 ANQGSEA. The CDR3 is made up of 15 amino acids. The CDR3: CSVEVPLQGRKTQYF. CDR3 in DNA: TGCAGCGTTGAAGTCCCACTACAGGGTAGAAAGACCCAGTACTTC.

This clone showed up just a few times. This sequence joins TRBV19 and TRBJ2-7; 8 nucleotides agree with TRBD1. Germline values: CDR1 LNHDA, CDR2 SQIVND (reference sequence). J lost 4 bases, V lost 2 bases, and 4 bases had no gene match. The CDR3 is made up of 14 amino acids. CDR3 loop: CASSIQTGDYEQYF. Written as DNA, the CDR3 is TGTGCCAGTAGTATACAGACAGGGGATTACGAGCAGTACTTC.

CDR3 in DNA: TGTGCCAGCAGTCACGACAGGGACGGCAATCAGCCCCAGCATTTT. This encodes CASSHDRDGNQPQHF. V is TRBV6-4 and J is TRBJ1-5, with 7 bases that match TRBD1. The CDR3 spans 15 residues. Germline V gene data show CDR1 as MRHNA and CDR2 as SNTAGT. V lost 5 bases to trimming and J lost 2 bases; unmatched junction nucleotides: 6.

This clone was seen a handful of times. This chain joins TRBV6-5 and TRBJ1-4; 10 nucleotides agree with TRBD1. CDR1 and CDR2 (germline): MNHEY, SVGAGI. The CDR3 has 13 residues. Losses at the gene ends were 5 bases for V and 11 bases for J; bases not matched to a gene: 5. In DNA, the CDR3 is TGTGCCAGCAGTGGGGACAGGGGTCAGAAACTGTTTTTT. Translating gives CASSGDRGQKLFF.

The J gene is TRBJ2-1, the V gene TRBV29-1; 10 bases line up with TRBD2. The CDR3 has 15 residues. Germline V gene lookup returns CDR1 SQVTM and CDR2 ANQGSEA. Trimming removed 2 bases from V and 6 bases from J; junction bases left unmatched: 7. Here the CDR3 reads CSVESASGSLNEQFF. The DNA of the CDR3 is TGCAGCGTTGAATCGGCTAGCGGGAGCCTCAATGAGCAGTTCTTC.